This T cell receptor (beta chain) was identified in a study of patients and donors after allogeneic stem cell transplantation (dated by TCRdb to 2018 to 2020). CDR1 and CDR2 (MNHNS, SASEGT) derive from the germline V gene. After removal of 7 bases from V and 0 bases from J, the junction retains 8 bases not matched to a gene. Reading from cysteine to phenylalanine, the CDR3 counts 17 amino acids. This entry keeps only the CDR3 DNA: 51 bases, framed from base 1. The sample holds a few counts of this clonotype. Its antigen specificity is not known. It has no much larger one-base neighbor in the sample; base qualities were not kept. Libraries came from RT-PCR. Sequencing was performed on a NextSeq 550. TCRdb trimmed public reads at Q25 via fastp, called clones via MiXCR and kept in-frame beta chains. Rows are combined by CDR3 protein, so each entry shows the most common genes and DNA. The sample records roughly 940,000 distinct CDR3 sequences, roughly 18% of which are singletons. Together, the top ten hold around 6% of the sample.

The sequence derives from a human donor who was either an allogeneic HSCT recipient or a stem cell or donor lymphocyte infusion donor (not recorded which). It is not recorded whose cells these are; they may come from a transplant donor. Sequenced sample: blood, either unsorted or a sorted T cell fraction (not recorded which). This sequence uses TRBV6-1 and TRBJ2-6, and TRBD1 aligns with 8 junction nucleotides. This receptor carries the CDR3 CASNPGTGSSGANVLTF. The DNA sequence reads TGTGCCAGCAATCCCGGGACAGGCTCCTCTGGGGCCAACGTCCTGACTTTC.